What follows describes a single T cell receptor (beta chain). The antigen is not known. V lost 4 bases and J lost 5, with 23 bases in between. This CDR3 is 17 amino acids long. Germline V gene sequence: CDR1 LGHDT, CDR2 YNNKEL (reference sequence). These data come from a study of Ad26.COV2.S vaccination and SARS-CoV-2 variants. Study details: Enrolled in COV1001, the donor was in the Ad26.COV2.S trial arm, which received the vaccine. Dosing was one shot or two shots 56 days apart. Regarding the study as a whole: Quantification of TCR breadth and depth may have yielded underestimates of total T cell responses.

Treatment of the sample: about 20 received Ad26.COV2.S at low or high dose, single or two shots; roughly five received placebo; per-sample allocation not given. Sampling was performed 63 days after the first vaccine or placebo injection. Based in Boston, the donor was an adult of 18-55 years. Using immunoSEQ multiplex PCR, the repertoire was profiled, and TCRdb retains in-frame clones only, with some absent. The sample holds 200,000 to 300,000 clones, around 89% seen once. The sequence was obtained from a person aged 18-60 years who received the Ad26.COV2.S COVID-19 vaccine or a placebo. The V gene is TRBV3-1 (or the pseudogene TRBV3-2), the J gene TRBJ2-5, with no clear D. This sample comprised peripheral blood, obtained in a trial of Ad26.COV2.S vaccine versus placebo. The DNA of the CDR3 is TGTGCCAGCAGCCGAAGGTCTAGTCCCCTATTAGGGGAGACCCAGTACTTC. Its protein product is CASSRRSSPLLGETQYF.